The entry that follows covers one T cell receptor (beta chain) sequence. Its antigen is unknown. The data originate from a study of lymphopenia after photon versus proton radiotherapy. The method was immunoSEQ multiplex PCR; TCRdb's version includes in-frame clones alone and lacks a portion of them. The sample yields about 29,000 clones, around 90% seen once. Trimming cost V 3 bases and J 6 bases; bases outside gene matches: 12. Germline lookup yields CDR1 KGHSH and CDR2 LQKENI. The CDR3 runs to 16 residues. General study points: Photon-treated patients lost naive T cells and TCR diversity; proton-treated stayed stable. After lymphocyte nadir, photon-treated repertoires showed oligoclonal expansion, especially CD8+ Temra. A bigger post-nadir fall in TCR diversity correlated inversely with survival time in deceased patients. Survival link was tested only in deceased patients; proton benefit remains a possibility.

The origin of this receptor is a woman aged 55-75 years with cholangiocarcinoma. Some clones in this sample may be carry-over from other donors' samples. The J gene is TRBJ2-7, the V gene TRBV18, with 9 bases aligning to TRBD2. Sample: peripheral blood, taken from a patient treated with proton-based radiotherapy. The CDR3 region is CASSPYSGSPAGEQYF. The CDR3 DNA follows: TGTGCCAGCTCACCCTATAGCGGGAGTCCCGCCGGCGAGCAGTACTTC.